This T cell receptor (beta chain) was recovered during a study of CD8+ T cells in alopecia areata. Sequencing used cDNA as its template, made by extracting RNA and reverse transcribing it. Here immunoSEQ multiplex PCR was the method, and the copy in TCRdb shows in-frame clones only, minus some. The table lists about 97,000 clones, almost 60% of them singletons. The CDR3 covers 15 residues. Germline V gene data show CDR1 as MGHRA and CDR2 as YSYEKL. Trimming shortened V by 0 bases and J by 3 bases, and 9 bases separated the two germline ends. Treatment in this sample: oral pan-JAK inhibitor, 5-10 mg twice daily.

The chain is built from TRBV4-1 and TRBJ1-5, with D tentatively TRBD1 (5 bases). The TCR originated in a human donor with alopecia areata. The material sequenced was CD8+ T cells sorted from blood, taken between weeks 55 and 65, from a patient treated with tofacitinib. As DNA, the CDR3 is TGCGCCAGCAGCCAAGACAAGGGGAACAATCAGCCCCAGCATTTT. Its protein is CASSQDKGNNQPQHF.